What follows describes a single T cell receptor beta chain. Its cognate antigen is unknown. Using a J-beta primer mix together with a sample-barcoded 5' primer, a second PCR was run for roughly 6 to 12 cycles. One entry per CDR3 protein results from TCRdb running MiXCR on the 5' RACE reads. The top ten hold under 20% of the sample, which has over a million distinct CDR3 sequences, 40% to 45% seen once. This record belongs to a study of blood T cells in healthy people across ages. General observations from the study: Naive T cell percentage by flow cytometry tracked strongly with beta diversity. The recorded TCR beta diversity per million T cells decreased in a roughly linear manner with age.

V dropped 6 bases and J dropped 6 bases, with 18 bases sitting between them. The germline V gene has CDR1 MNHEY and CDR2 SVGAGI. This CDR3 spans 15 amino acids. Isolation recovered at least 7 million PBMCs from every sample. Total RNA extracted from each sample amounted to at least 6 micrograms. The chain couples TRBV6-5 to TRBJ1-5, with D perhaps TRBD1 (5 bases). Sequenced input: blood. This TCR was sampled from a woman aged 55-70 years in good health. The CDR3 DNA reads as TGTGCCAGCAGACCCAGTGGGGGTTACGGTCAGCCCCAGCATTTT. This codes for CASRPSGGYGQPQHF.